This record looks at one T cell receptor beta chain sequence and its context. The CDR3 covers 16 residues. Germline assignment: CDR1 SGHTA and CDR2 FQGNSA. V gave up 1 base and J gave up 4 bases, with 14 bases separating them. These data come from a study of blood T cell repertoires in COVID-19. The wider study: The origin of the acute and convalescent COVID-19 samples was the United States, Italy and Spain. Nucleic acid was either cDNA or gDNA, and it came from T cells, B-cell-depleted T cells, or PBMCs.

How the authors handled the data: From reference gene primer amplification, estimates of nucleated cell counts were derived. Libraries were prepared by immunoSEQ multiplex PCR; TCRdb keeps only in-frame clonotypes and omits some of them. That table furnishes V, J and clone size, whereas the DNA furnished D and trimming. The table has approximately 120,000 clones, around 87% seen once; the top ten hold approximately 20%. The source is a woman aged 50 to 60 who had recovered from COVID-19. V and J are TRBV7-2 and TRBJ1-3; weak D call: TRBD1 (5 bases). Sequences were obtained from peripheral blood. The CDR3 region is CASSLGPGGVGNTIYF. As DNA, the CDR3 is TGTGCCAGCAGCTTAGGACCGGGGGGGGTCGGAAACACCATATATTTT.